This TCR beta chain emerged from a study of cytomegalovirus exposure and HLA in healthy donors. PCR used 60 Vbeta primers and 13 Jbeta primers. Generated by immunoSEQ multiplex PCR, the TCRdb table keeps only in-frame clones and is missing some. This sample has approximately 250,000 clones, with roughly 85% found just once. CDR3 size: 16 residues. Germline CDR1 is MNHNY and CDR2 is SVGAGI (reference sequence). J was trimmed by 0 bases and V by 5 bases; bases with no gene match: 7. The V and J genes are TRBV6-6 and TRBJ1-2; 9 bases match TRBD1. The sequencing input was PBMCs. This clonotype was sampled from a girl aged 2 to 9 in good health and CMV-seronegative. The CDR3 nucleotides are TGTGCCAGCAGTCGGACAGGGGTCCCCACTAACTATGGCTACACCTTC. This gives the protein CASSRTGVPTNYGYTF.